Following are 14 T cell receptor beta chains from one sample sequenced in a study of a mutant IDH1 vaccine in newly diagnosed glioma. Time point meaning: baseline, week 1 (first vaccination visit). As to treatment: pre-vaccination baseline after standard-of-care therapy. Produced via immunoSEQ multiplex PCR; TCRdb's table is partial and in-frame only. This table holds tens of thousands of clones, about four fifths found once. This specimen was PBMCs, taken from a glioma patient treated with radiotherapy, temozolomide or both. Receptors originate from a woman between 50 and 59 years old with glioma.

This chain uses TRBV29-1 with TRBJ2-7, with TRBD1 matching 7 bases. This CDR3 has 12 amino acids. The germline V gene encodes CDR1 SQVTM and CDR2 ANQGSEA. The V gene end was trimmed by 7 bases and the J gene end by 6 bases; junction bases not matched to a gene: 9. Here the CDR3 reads CSGRSGTAEQYF. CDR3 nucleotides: TGCAGCGGGAGATCCGGGACAGCCGAGCAGTACTTC.

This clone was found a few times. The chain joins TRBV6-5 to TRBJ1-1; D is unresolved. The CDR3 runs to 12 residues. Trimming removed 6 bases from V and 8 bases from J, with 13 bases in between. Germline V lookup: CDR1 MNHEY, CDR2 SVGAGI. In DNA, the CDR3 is TGTGCCAGCAGACGAGACGGAACCGAAGCTTTCTTT. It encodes CASRRDGTEAFF.

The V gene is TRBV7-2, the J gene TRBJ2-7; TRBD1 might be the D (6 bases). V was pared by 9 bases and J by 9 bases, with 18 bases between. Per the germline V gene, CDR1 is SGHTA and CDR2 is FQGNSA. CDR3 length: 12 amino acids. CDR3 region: CASKGPGVRQYF. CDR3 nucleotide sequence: TGTGCCAGTAAGGGGCCAGGGGTAAGGCAGTACTTC.

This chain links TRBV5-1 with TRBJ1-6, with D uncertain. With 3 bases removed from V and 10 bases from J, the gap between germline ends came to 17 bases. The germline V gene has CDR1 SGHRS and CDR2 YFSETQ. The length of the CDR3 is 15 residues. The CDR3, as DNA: TGCGCCAGCAGCTCCGAATGGGGTATGGTCTCACCCCTCCACTTT. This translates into CASSSEWGMVSPLHF.

The CDR3 sequence is CASSLRGGQGYNSPLHF. In nucleotides, the CDR3 is TGTGCCAGCAGTTTAAGGGGAGGACAGGGCTATAATTCACCCCTCCACTTT. The chain recombines TRBV27 with TRBJ1-6; 8 bases line up with TRBD1. The CDR3 consists of 17 residues. CDR1 MNHEY and CDR2 SMNVEV come from the germline V gene (reference sequence). The V gene end was trimmed by 2 bases and the J gene end by 3 bases; junction bases not matched to a gene: 6.

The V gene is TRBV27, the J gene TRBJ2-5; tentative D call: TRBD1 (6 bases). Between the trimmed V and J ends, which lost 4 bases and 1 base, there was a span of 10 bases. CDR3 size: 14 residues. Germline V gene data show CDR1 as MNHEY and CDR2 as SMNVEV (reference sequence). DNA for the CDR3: TGTGCCAGCAGTTATACAGGGCTCCAAGAGACCCAGTACTTC. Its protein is CASSYTGLQETQYF.

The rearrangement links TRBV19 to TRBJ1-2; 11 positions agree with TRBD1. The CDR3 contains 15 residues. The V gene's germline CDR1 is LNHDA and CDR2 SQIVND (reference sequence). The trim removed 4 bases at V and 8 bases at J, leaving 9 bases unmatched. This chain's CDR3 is CASSTDGQGAGGYTF. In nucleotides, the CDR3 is TGTGCCAGTAGTACAGATGGACAGGGGGCAGGAGGCTACACCTTC. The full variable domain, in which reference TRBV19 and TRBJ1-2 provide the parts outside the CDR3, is DGGITQSPKYLFRKEGQNVTLSCEQNLNHDAMYWYRQDPGQGLRLIYYSQIVNDFQKGDIAEGYSVSREKKESFPLTVTSAQKNPTAFYLCASSTDGQGAGGYTFGSGTRLTVV.

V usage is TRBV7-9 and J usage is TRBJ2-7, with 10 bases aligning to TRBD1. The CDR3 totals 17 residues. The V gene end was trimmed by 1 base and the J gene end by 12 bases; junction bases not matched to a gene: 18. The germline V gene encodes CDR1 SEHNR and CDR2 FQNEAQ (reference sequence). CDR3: CASSLEVRTGGREEPYF. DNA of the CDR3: TGTGCCAGCAGCTTAGAGGTGAGGACAGGGGGACGCGAGGAACCGTACTTC.

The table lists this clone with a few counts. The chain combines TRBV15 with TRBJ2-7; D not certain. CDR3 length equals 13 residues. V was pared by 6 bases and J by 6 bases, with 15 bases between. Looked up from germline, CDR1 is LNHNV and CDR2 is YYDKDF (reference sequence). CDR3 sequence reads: CATRAGFPGEQYF. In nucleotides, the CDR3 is TGTGCCACCAGAGCCGGGTTTCCAGGCGAGCAGTACTTC.

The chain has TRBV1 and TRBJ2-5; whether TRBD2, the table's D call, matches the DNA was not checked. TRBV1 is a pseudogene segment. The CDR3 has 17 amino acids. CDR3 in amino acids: CTSSQEPVAGPEETQYF. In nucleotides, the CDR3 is TGCACCAGCAGCCAAGAACCGGTAGCGGGGCCCGAGGAGACCCAGTACTTC.

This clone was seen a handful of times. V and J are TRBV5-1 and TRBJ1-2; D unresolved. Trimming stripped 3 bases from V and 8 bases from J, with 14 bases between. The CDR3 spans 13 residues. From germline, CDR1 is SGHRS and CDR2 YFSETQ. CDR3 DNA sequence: TGCGCCAGCAGCTCCGAGGGCGGGAGAGGCTACACCTTC. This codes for CASSSEGGRGYTF.

As DNA, the CDR3 is TGTGCCAGCAGCTTAGGAGTCACGAAGAACACTGAAGCTTTCTTT. This translates into CASSLGVTKNTEAFF. The V gene is TRBV7-2, the J gene TRBJ1-1; no definite D call. The germline V gene encodes CDR1 SGHTA and CDR2 FQGNSA. Deletions cut 1 base from V and 1 base from J, with 10 bases between. This CDR3 comprises 15 residues.

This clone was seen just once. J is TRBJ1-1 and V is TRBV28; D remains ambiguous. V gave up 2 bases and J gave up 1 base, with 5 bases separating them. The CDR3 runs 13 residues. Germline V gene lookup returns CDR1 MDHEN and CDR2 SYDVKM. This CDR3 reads CASSLPGNTEAFF. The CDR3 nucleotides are TGTGCCAGCAGTTTACCAGGGAACACTGAAGCTTTCTTT.

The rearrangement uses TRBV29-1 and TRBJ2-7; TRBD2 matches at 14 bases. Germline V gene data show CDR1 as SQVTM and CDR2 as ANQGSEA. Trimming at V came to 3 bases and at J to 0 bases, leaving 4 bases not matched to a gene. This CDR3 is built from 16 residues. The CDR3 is CSVEGLAGDSSYEQYF. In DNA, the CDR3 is TGCAGCGTTGAGGGACTAGCGGGGGACAGCTCCTACGAGCAGTACTTC.